The T cell receptor (beta chain) under discussion was sequenced for a study of OX40 agonist ivuxolimab in advanced cancers. Study-level findings and limits: Doses of 0.1 to 3.0 mg/kg were accompanied by clonal expansion of CD4+ and CD8+ blood T cells by week 6. Expanded clones were, on average, more numerous in CD8+ T cells than in CD4+.

Profiled with immunoSEQ multiplex PCR; TCRdb holds only in-frame clones, not every one. The sample lists nearly 80,000 clones; roughly 94% were seen once. As for this clone: The antigen remains unidentified.

This CDR3 has 14 amino acids. CDR1 and CDR2 (germline): SQVTM, ANQGSEA. Unmatched junction bases numbered 12, after V lost 7 bases and J lost 8 bases. The specimen was CD4+ or CD8+ T cells sorted from blood, collected in a trial of the OX40 agonist ivuxolimab. The V gene is TRBV29-1, the J gene TRBJ2-1; 9 bases map to TRBD1. This clonotype originated in an adult with an advanced solid tumor such as melanoma, head and neck, liver or kidney cancer. This CDR3 is CSGYGTGKLDEQFF. The CDR3 nucleotides are TGCAGCGGCTACGGGACAGGGAAGTTGGATGAGCAGTTCTTC.